This TCR beta chain appears in the sequencing data of a study of blood T cell repertoires in COVID-19. Study at large: Specimens from acute and convalescent COVID-19 originated in the United States, Italy and Spain.

Authors' methods: Reference gene primer amplification gave estimated nucleated cell counts. The table came from immunoSEQ multiplex PCR; TCRdb's copy has only in-frame clones and leaves some out. V and J calls and clone size are copied from that table; D and trimming were computed from the DNA. The sample records roughly 500,000 clones, 70% to 90% being singletons. This CDR3 has 12 residues. Looked up from germline, CDR1 is SQVTM and CDR2 is ANQGSEA. With 7 bases removed from V and 6 bases from J, the gap between germline ends came to 15 bases. The clonotype comes from a human donor in a cohort sampled during active COVID-19. The sample comprised peripheral blood. The rearrangement uses TRBV29-1 and TRBJ1-2, with a tentative D call TRBD1 (5 bases). Here the CDR3 DNA reads TGCAGCGCTGGAGAGGGGCCTGATGGCTACACCTTC. Residues: CSAGEGPDGYTF.